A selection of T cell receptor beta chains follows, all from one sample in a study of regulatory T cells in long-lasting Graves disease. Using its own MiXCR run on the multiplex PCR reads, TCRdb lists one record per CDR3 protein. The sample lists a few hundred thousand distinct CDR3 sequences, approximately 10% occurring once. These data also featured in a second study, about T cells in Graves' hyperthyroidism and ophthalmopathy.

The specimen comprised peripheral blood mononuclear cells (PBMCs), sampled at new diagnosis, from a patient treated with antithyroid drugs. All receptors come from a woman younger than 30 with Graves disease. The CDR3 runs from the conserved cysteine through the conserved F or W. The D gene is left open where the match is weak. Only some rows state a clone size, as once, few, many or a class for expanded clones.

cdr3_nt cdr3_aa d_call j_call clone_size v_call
TGTGCCAGCAGTGAAGCGCGCGGGGGCGGGATGAACACTGAAGCTTTCTTT CASSEARGGGMNTEAFF NA TRBJ1-1 many TRBV2
TGTGCCAGCATGGGCGAGTTCTCCTACAATGAGCAGTTCTTC CASMGEFSYNEQFF NA TRBJ2-1 NA TRBV6-1
TGTGCCAGCAGCCCCTCGGTGGATAACACTGAAGCTTTCTTT CASSPSVDNTEAFF NA TRBJ1-1 many TRBV7-2
TGCGCCAGCAGTCCCACCCCCGATACTAGCGGAGATACCGGGGAGCTGTTTTTT CASSPTPDTSGDTGELFF TRBD2 TRBJ2-2 many TRBV4-3
TGTGCCAGCAGTTCCCAGGGGGCGGGTCAGCCCCAGCATTTT CASSSQGAGQPQHF TRBD1 TRBJ1-5 many TRBV12-3/TRBV12-4
TGTGCCAGCAGTCCCCATGTAGCGGGGAGAGATGAGCAGTACTTC CASSPHVAGRDEQYF TRBD2 TRBJ2-7 NA TRBV7-9
TGCAGTGCTACCCGGGACAGGGGGTCGAGTGGCTACACCTTC CSATRDRGSSGYTF TRBD1 TRBJ1-2 many TRBV20-1
TGCGCCACCCCTACTGGAGGGAGAGAAGAGACCCAGTACTTC CATPTGGREETQYF NA TRBJ2-5 NA TRBV10-1
TGTGCCATCAGTGAGTCGAATGCGGCAGGGACTTATAGCAATCAGCCCCAGCATTTT CAISESNAAGTYSNQPQHF NA TRBJ1-5 many TRBV10-3
TGCAGTGCTAGAGATGCGGAGGTCTCCCACCAAGAGACCCAGTACTTC CSARDAEVSHQETQYF NA TRBJ2-5 NA TRBV20-1
TGTGCCACCAGCAGAGCAGCTCTAGCATATGAGCAGTTCTTC CATSRAALAYEQFF NA TRBJ2-1 NA TRBV15
TGTGCCAGCAGGTCGGGGGGAAGGTACAATGAGCAGTTCTTC CASRSGGRYNEQFF TRBD2 TRBJ2-1 many TRBV27